This TCR beta chain was documented in a study of chronic HIV infection and antiretroviral therapy. The CDR3 covers 15 residues. With 3 bases clipped from V and 4 bases from J, the junction kept 5 bases outside the gene matches. Germline CDR1 SGHRS, CDR2 YFSETQ. This clonotype was observed a few times. TCRdb reprocessed the 5' RACE reads via MiXCR and lists one record per CDR3 protein. Among roughly 48,000 distinct CDR3 sequences listed, approximately 19% were seen once. This chain joins TRBV5-1 and TRBJ2-1; 9 positions match TRBD2. The source of this sequence is an adult who had HIV and had not received antiretroviral therapy, or was an uninfected healthy control (not recorded which). The sequencing input was peripheral blood. CDR3 in amino acids: CASSWTSEGYNEQFF. CDR3 nucleotide sequence: TGCGCCAGCAGCTGGACTAGCGAGGGTTACAATGAGCAGTTCTTC.